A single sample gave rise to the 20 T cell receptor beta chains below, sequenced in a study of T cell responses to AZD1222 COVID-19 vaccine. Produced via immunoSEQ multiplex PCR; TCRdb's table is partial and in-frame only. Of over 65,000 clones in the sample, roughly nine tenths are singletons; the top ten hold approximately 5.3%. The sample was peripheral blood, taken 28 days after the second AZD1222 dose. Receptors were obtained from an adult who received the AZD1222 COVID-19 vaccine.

The CDR3 is CASSLGRGTDTQYF. CDR3 sequence (DNA): TGTGCCAGCAGCTTAGGGCGGGGCACAGATACGCAGTATTTT. The rearrangement joins TRBV11-1 to TRBJ2-3; maybe TRBD2 (5 bases). Germline CDR1 SGHAT, CDR2 FQDESV (reference sequence). With 1 base removed from V and 1 base from J, the gap between germline ends came to 6 bases. This CDR3 has 14 residues.

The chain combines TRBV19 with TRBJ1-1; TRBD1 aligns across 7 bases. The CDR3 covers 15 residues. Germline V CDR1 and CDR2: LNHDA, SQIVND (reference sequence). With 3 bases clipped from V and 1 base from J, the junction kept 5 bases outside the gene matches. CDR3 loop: CASSMWDRKNTEAFF. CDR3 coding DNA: TGTGCCAGTAGTATGTGGGACAGAAAGAACACTGAAGCTTTCTTT.

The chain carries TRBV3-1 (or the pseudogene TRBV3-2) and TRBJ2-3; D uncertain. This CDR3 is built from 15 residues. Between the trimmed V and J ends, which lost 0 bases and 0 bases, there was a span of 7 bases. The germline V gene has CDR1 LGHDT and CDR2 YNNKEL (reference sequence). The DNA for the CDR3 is TGTGCCAGCAGCCAAGAGGGAAGAAGCACAGATACGCAGTATTTT. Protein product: CASSQEGRSTDTQYF.

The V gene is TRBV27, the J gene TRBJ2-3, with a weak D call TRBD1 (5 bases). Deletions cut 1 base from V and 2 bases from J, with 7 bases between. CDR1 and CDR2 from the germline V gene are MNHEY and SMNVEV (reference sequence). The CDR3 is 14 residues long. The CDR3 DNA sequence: TGTGCCAGCAGTTTATGGGGCTCCACAGATACGCAGTATTTT. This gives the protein CASSLWGSTDTQYF.

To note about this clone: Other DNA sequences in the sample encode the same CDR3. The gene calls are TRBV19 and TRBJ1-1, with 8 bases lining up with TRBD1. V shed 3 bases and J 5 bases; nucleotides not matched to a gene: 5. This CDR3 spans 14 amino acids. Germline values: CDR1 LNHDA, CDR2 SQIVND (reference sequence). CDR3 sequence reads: CASSIGQGGTEAFF. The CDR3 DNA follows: TGTGCCAGTAGTATCGGACAGGGAGGAACTGAAGCTTTCTTT.

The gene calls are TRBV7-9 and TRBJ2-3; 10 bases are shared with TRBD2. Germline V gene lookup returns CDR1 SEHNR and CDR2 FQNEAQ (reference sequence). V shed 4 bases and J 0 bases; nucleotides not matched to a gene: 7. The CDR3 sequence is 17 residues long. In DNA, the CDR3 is TGTGCCAGCAGCTCGCTTAGCGGGGGGACTAGCACAGATACGCAGTATTTT. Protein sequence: CASSSLSGGTSTDTQYF.

Written as DNA, the CDR3 is TGTGCCAGCAGTTCGGTGTCAGGGGGAGCCTACGAGCAGTACTTC. This sequence encodes CASSSVSGGAYEQYF. The J gene is TRBJ2-7, the V gene TRBV28; 7 nucleotides agree with TRBD1. Germline loops: CDR1 MDHEN, CDR2 SYDVKM. With 4 bases clipped from V and 2 bases from J, the junction kept 8 bases outside the gene matches. This CDR3 comprises 15 residues.

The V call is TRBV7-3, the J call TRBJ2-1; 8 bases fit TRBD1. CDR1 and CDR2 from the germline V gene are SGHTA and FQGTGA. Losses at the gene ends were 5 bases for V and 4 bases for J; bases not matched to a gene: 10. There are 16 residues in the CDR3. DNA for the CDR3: TGTGCCAGCAGCATATCCCGGGACAGGTTATACAATGAGCAGTTCTTC. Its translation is CASSISRDRLYNEQFF.

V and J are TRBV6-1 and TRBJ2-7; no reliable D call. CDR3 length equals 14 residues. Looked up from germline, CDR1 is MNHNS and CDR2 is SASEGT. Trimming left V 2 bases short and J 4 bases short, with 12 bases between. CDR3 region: CASSELGRTYEQYV. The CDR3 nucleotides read TGTGCCAGCAGTGAATTAGGCAGAACATACGAGCAGTACGTC.

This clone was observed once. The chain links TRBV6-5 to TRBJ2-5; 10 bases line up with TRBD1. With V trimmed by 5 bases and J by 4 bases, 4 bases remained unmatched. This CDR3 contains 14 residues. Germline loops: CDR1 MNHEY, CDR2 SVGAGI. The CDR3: CASSRTGGGETQYF. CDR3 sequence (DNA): TGTGCCAGCAGTAGGACAGGGGGGGGAGAGACCCAGTACTTC.

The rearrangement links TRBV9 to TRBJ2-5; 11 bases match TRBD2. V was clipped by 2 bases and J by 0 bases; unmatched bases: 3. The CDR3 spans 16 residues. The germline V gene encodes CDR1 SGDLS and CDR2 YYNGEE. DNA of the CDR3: TGTGCCAGCAGCGTTAGCGGGGGGGCTAACCAAGAGACCCAGTACTTC. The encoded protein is CASSVSGGANQETQYF.

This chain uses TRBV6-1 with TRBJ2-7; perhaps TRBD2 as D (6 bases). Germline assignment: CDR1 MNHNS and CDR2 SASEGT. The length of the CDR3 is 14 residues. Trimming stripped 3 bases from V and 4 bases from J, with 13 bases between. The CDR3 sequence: CASSEGGPGYEQYF. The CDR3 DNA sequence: TGTGCCAGCAGTGAGGGGGGACCCGGGTACGAGCAGTACTTC.

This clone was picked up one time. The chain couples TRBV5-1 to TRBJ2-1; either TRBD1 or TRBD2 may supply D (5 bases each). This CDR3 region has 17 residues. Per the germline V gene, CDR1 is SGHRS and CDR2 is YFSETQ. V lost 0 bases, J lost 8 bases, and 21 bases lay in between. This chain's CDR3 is CASSLAQTGPTGDEQFF. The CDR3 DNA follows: TGCGCCAGCAGCTTGGCCCAGACGGGGCCCACTGGCGATGAGCAGTTCTTC.

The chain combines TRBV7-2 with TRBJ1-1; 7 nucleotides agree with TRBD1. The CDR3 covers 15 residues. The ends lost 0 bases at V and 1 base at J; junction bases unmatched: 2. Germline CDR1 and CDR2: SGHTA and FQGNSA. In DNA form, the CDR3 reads TGTGCCAGCAGCTTAGCCGGGACAGCGAACACTGAAGCTTTCTTT. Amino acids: CASSLAGTANTEAFF.

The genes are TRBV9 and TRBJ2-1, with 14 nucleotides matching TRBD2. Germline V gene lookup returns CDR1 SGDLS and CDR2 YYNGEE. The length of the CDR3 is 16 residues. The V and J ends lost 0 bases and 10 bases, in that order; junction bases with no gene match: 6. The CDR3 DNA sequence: TGTGCCAGCAGCGTAGCGGGACTAGCGGGGGCTGGAGAGCAGTTCTTC. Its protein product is CASSVAGLAGAGEQFF.

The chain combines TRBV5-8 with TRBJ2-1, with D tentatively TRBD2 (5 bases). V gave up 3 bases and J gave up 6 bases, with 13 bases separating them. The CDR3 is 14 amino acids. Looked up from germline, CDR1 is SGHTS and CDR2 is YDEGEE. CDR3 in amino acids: CASSSGLPPNEQFF. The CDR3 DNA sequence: TGTGCCAGCAGCTCCGGACTGCCGCCCAATGAGCAGTTCTTC.

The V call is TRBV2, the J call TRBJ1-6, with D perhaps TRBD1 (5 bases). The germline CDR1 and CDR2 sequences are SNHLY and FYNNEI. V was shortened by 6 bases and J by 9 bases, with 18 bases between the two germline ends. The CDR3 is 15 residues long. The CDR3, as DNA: TGTGCCAGCAGCCCCGATGGTGGGGCAGGTTCACCCCTCCACTTT. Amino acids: CASSPDGGAGSPLHF.

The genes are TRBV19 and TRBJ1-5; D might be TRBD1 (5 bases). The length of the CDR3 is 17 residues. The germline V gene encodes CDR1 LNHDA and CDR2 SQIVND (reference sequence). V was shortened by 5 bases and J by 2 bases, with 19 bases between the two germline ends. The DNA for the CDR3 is TGTGCCAGTAGTGAGGAATCGCGGGGGATACGCAATCAGCCCCAGCATTTT. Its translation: CASSEESRGIRNQPQHF.

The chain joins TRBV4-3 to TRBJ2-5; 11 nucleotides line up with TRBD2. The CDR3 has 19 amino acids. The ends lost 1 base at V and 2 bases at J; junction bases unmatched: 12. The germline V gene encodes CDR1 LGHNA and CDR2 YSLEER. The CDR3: CASSQAPRGSGGAQETQYF. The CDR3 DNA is TGCGCCAGCAGCCAAGCCCCGAGGGGTAGCGGGGGGGCACAAGAGACCCAGTACTTC.

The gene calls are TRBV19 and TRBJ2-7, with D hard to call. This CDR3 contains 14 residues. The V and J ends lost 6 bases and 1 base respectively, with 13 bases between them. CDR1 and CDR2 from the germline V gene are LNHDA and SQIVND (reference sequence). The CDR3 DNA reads TGTGCCAGTAGCCCCATTGGTTCTTCCTACGAGCAGTACTTC. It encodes CASSPIGSSYEQYF.